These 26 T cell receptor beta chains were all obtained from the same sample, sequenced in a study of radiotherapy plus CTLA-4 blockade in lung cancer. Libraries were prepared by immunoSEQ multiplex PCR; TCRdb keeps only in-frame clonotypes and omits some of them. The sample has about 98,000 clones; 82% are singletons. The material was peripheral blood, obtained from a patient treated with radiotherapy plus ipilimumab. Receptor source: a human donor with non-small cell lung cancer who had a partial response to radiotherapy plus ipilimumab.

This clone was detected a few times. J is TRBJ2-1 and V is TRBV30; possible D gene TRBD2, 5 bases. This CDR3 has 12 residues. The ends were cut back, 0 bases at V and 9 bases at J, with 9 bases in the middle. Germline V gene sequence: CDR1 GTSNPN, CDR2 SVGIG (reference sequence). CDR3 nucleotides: TGTGCCTGGAGTGTAAAGAGCGGTGAGCAGTTCTTC. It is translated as CAWSVKSGEQFF.

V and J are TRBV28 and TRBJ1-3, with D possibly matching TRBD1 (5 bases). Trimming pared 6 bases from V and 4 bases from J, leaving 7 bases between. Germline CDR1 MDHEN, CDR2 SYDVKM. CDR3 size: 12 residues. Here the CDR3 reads CASRTAGNTIYF. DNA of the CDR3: TGTGCCAGCAGGACAGCCGGAAACACCATATATTTT. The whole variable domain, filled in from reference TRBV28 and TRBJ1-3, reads DVKVTQSSRYLVKRTGEKVFLECVQDMDHENMFWYRQDPGLGLRLIYFSYDVKMKEKGDIPEGYSVSREKKERFSLILESASTNQTSMYLCASRTAGNTIYFGEGSWLTVV.

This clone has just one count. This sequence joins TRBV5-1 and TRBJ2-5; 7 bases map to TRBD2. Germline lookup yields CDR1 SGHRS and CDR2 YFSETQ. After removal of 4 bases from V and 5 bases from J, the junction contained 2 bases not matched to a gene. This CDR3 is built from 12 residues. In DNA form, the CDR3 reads TGCGCCAGCAGCAACGGGAGGGAGACCCAGTACTTC. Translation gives CASSNGRETQYF.

The CDR3 protein is CASSVEGGVETQYF. The CDR3 DNA follows: TGTGCCAGCAGCGTAGAGGGAGGGGTCGAGACCCAGTACTTC. The genes are TRBV9 and TRBJ2-5, with 7 bases aligning to TRBD2. CDR3 size: 14 residues. Trimming took 0 bases from V and 5 from J; bases not matched to a gene: 4. Germline-derived CDR1 and CDR2 are SGDLS and YYNGEE.

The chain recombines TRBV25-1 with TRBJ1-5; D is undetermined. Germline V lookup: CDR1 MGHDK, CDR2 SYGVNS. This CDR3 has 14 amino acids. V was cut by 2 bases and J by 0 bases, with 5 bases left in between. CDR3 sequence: CASSETRSNQPQHF. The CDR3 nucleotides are TGTGCCAGCAGTGAAACTCGTAGCAATCAGCCCCAGCATTTT.

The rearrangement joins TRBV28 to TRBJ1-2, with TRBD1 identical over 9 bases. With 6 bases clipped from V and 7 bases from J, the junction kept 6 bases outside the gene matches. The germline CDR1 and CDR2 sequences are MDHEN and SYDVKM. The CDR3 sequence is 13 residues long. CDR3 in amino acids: CASSQGQGFGYTF. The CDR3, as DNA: TGTGCCAGCAGCCAGGGACAGGGTTTTGGCTACACCTTC.

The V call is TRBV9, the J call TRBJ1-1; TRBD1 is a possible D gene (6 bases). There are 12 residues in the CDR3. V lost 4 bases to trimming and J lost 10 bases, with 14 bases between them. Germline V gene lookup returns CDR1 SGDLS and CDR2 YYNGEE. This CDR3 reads CASSPGGLAAFF. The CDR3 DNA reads TGTGCCAGCAGCCCGGGGGGCCTAGCAGCTTTCTTT.

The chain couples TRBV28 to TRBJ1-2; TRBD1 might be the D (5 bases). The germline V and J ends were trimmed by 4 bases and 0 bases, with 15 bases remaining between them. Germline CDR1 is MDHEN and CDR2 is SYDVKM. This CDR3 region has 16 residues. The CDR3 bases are TGTGCCAGCAGTTCCTACCGGGACTCAACTAACTATGGCTACACCTTC. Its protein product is CASSSYRDSTNYGYTF.

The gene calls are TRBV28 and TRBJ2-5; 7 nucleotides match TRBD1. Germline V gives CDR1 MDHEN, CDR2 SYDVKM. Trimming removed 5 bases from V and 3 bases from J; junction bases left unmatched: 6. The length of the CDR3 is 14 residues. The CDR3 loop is CASSRQGPKETQYF. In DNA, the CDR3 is TGTGCCAGCAGTCGACAGGGACCGAAAGAGACCCAGTACTTC.

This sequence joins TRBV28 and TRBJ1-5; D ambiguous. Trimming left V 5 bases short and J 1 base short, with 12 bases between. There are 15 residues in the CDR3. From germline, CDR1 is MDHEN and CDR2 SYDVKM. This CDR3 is CASSEASRSNQPQHF. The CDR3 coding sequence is TGTGCCAGCAGTGAAGCTAGTAGAAGCAATCAGCCCCAGCATTTT.

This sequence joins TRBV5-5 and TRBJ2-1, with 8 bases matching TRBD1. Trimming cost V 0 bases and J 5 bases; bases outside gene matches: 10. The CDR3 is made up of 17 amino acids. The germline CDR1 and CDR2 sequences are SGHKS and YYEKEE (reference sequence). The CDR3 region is CASSLEHTGGYDNEQFF. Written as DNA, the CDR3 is TGTGCCAGCAGCTTGGAGCATACAGGGGGGTATGACAATGAGCAGTTCTTC.

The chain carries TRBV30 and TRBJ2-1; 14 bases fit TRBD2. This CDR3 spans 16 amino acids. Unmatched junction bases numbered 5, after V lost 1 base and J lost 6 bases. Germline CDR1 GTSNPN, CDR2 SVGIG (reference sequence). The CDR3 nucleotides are TGTGCCTGGAGTGCCCGAGGGACTAGCGGGAGCAATGAGCAGTTCTTC. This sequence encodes CAWSARGTSGSNEQFF.

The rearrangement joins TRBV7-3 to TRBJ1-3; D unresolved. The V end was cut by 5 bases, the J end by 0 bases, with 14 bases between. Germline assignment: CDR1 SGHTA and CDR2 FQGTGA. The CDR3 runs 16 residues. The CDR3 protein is CASSAGGLRSGNTIYF. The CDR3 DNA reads TGTGCCAGCAGCGCCGGCGGACTGCGCTCTGGAAACACCATATATTTT.

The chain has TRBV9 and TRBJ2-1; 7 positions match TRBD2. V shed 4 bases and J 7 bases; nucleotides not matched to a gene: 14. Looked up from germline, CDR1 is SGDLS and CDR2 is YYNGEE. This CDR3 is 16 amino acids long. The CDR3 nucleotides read TGTGCCAGCAGCCCAGTTGTAGCGGGCTTGGGGAATGAGCAGTTCTTC. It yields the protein CASSPVVAGLGNEQFF.

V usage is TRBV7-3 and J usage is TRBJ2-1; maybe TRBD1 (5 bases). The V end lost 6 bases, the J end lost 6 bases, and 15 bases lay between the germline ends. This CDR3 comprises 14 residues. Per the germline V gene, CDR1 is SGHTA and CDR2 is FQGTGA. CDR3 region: CASRSGMGRNEQFF. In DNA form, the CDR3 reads TGTGCCAGCAGGTCCGGAATGGGGCGCAATGAGCAGTTCTTC.

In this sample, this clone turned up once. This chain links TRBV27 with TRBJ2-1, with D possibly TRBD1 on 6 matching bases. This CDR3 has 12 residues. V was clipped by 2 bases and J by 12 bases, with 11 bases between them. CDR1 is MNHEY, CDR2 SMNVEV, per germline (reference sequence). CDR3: CASSLGGGGQFF. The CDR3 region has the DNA TGTGCCAGCAGTTTAGGGGGCGGTGGGCAGTTCTTC.

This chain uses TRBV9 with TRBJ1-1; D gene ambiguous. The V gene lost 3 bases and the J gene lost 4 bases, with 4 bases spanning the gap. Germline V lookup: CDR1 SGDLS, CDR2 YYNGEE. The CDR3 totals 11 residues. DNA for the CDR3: TGTGCCAGCAGCGCGGGCACTGAAGCTTTCTTT. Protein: CASSAGTEAFF.

The CDR3 loop is CASSWGGNTEAFF. DNA for the CDR3: TGTGCCAGCAGCTGGGGGGGGAACACTGAAGCTTTCTTT. The chain joins TRBV11-2 to TRBJ1-1; tentative D call: TRBD1 (5 bases). V lost 4 bases and J lost 1, with 7 bases in between. The CDR3 sequence is 13 residues long. Germline V gives CDR1 SGHAT, CDR2 FQNNGV.

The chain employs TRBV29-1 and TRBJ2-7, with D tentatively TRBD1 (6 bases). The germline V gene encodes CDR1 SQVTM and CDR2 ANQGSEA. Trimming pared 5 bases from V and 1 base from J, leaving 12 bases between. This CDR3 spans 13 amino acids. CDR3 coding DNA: TGCAGCGTTCAAAAAGACAGGTCCTACGAGCAGTACTTC. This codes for CSVQKDRSYEQYF.

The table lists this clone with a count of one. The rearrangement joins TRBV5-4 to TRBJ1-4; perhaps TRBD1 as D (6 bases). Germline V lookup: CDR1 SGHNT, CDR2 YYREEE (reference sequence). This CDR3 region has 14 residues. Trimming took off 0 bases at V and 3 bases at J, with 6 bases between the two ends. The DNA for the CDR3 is TGTGCCAGCAGCTTGGACAGGGCTAATGAAAAACTGTTTTTT. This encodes CASSLDRANEKLFF.

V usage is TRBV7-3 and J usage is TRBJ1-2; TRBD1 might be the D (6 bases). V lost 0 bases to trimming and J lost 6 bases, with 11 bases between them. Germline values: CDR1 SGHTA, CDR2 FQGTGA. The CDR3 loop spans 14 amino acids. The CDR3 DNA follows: TGTGCCAGCAGCTTAACCAGGGGAAATGATGGCTACACCTTC. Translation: CASSLTRGNDGYTF.

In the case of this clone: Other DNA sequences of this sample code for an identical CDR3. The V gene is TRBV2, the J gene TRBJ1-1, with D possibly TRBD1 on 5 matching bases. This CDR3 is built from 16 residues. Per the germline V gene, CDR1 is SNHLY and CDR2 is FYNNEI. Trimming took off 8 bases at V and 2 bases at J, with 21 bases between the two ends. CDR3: CASAIRGGRDNTEAFF. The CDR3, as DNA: TGTGCCAGCGCTATAAGGGGCGGGCGGGATAACACTGAAGCTTTCTTT.

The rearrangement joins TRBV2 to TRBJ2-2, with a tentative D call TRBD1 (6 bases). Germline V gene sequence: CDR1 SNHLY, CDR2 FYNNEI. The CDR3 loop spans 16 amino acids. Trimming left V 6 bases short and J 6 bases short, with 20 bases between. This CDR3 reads CASRREQGVYAGELFF. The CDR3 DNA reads TGTGCCAGCAGGAGGGAACAGGGAGTTTACGCCGGGGAGCTGTTTTTT. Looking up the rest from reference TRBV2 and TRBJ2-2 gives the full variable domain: EPEVTQTPSHQVTQMGQEVILRCVPISNHLYFYWYRQILGQKVEFLVSFYNNEISEKSEIFDDQFSVERPDGSNFTLKIRSTKLEDSAMYFCASRREQGVYAGELFFGEGSRLTVL.

In DNA, the CDR3 is TGCAGTGCTAGATTTAGTGGGACCCAGTACTTC. Translated: CSARFSGTQYF. The chain carries TRBV20-1 and TRBJ2-5, with unresolved D. This CDR3 has 11 residues. V lost 2 bases, J lost 7 bases, and 8 bases lay in between. CDR1 and CDR2 (germline): DFQATT, SNEGSKA (reference sequence).

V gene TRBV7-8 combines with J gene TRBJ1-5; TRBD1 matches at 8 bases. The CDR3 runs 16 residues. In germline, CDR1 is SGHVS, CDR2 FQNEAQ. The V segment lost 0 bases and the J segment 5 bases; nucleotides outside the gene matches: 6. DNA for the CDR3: TGTGCCAGCAGCTTAGCCAGGACAGGGAAGGATCAGCCCCAGCATTTT. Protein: CASSLARTGKDQPQHF.

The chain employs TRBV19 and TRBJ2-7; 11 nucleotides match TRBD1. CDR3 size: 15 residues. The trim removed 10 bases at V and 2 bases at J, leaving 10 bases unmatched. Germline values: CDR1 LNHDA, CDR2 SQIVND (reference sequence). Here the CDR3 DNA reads TGTGCCACTACGGAAGGGACAGGGGGTACCTACGAGCAGTACTTC. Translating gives CATTEGTGGTYEQYF.